The 25 T cell receptor beta chains presented below share a single source sample, sequenced in a study of a mutant IDH1 vaccine in newly diagnosed glioma. Antigens for these TCRs are unknown. The data were produced by immunoSEQ multiplex PCR, yet TCRdb's version contains in-frame clones alone and is incomplete. The data show about 60,000 clones, approximately 84% seen once. The time point denotes: week 23, last vaccination. Each dose of the vaccine consisted of 300 ug of mutant IDH1 20-mer peptide, with topical imiquimod. The sample was PBMCs, taken from a glioma patient whose treatment included an IDH1 peptide vaccine. The receptors were gathered from a man aged 18 to 29 with glioma.

The chain recombines TRBV4-1 with TRBJ2-7; TRBD1 matches at 7 bases. Germline V gives CDR1 MGHRA, CDR2 YSYEKL. Unmatched junction bases numbered 8, after V lost 4 bases and J lost 5 bases. The CDR3 extends over 14 amino acids. CDR3 sequence (DNA): TGCGCCAGCAGCCTCCGACAGGGTACCGACGAGCAGTACTTC. Protein: CASSLRQGTDEQYF.

This clone was counted once. The rearrangement uses TRBV6-5 and TRBJ1-2; perhaps TRBD1 as D (6 bases). Germline CDR1 reads MNHEY; CDR2 reads SVGAGI. Trimming cost V 7 bases and J 0 bases, with 15 bases left between them. The CDR3 length is 15 residues. CDR3 protein: CASTPTRGANYGYTF. For the CDR3, the DNA is TGTGCCAGCACCCCAACCAGGGGAGCTAACTATGGCTACACCTTC.

The chain couples TRBV7-9 to TRBJ2-4; D unresolved. The CDR3 has 14 amino acids. V was cut by 5 bases and J by 1 base, with 9 bases left in between. Germline V gives CDR1 SEHNR, CDR2 FQNEAQ (reference sequence). The chain's CDR3 is CASSLDSAKNIQYF. The CDR3 coding sequence is TGTGCCAGCAGCCTAGATTCCGCCAAAAACATTCAGTACTTC.

This clone is a singleton in its sample. The gene calls are TRBV19 and TRBJ2-7; TRBD1 aligns across 7 bases. Germline trimming cut 5 bases from V and 3 bases from J; bases unmatched to any gene: 4. Germline-derived CDR1 and CDR2 are LNHDA and SQIVND (reference sequence). This CDR3 is 13 amino acids long. The CDR3 spells CASSFGDSYEQYF. The CDR3 DNA is TGTGCCAGTAGTTTTGGGGACAGCTACGAGCAGTACTTC. Looking up the rest from reference TRBV19 and TRBJ2-7 gives the full variable domain: DGGITQSPKYLFRKEGQNVTLSCEQNLNHDAMYWYRQDPGQGLRLIYYSQIVNDFQKGDIAEGYSVSREKKESFPLTVTSAQKNPTAFYLCASSFGDSYEQYFGPGTRLTVT.

This clone came up once. The chain joins TRBV5-1 to TRBJ1-2; 11 positions agree with TRBD1. Looked up from germline, CDR1 is SGHRS and CDR2 is YFSETQ. V was clipped by 2 bases and J by 3 bases; unmatched bases: 3. The CDR3 covers 15 residues. The CDR3 spells CASSLGQGADYGYTF. The CDR3 DNA is TGCGCCAGCAGCTTAGGACAGGGGGCTGACTATGGCTACACCTTC.

The chain has TRBV7-2 and TRBJ1-6; possibly TRBD1 for D (5 bases). Between the trimmed V and J ends, which lost 5 bases and 6 bases, there was a span of 14 bases. This CDR3 has 15 amino acids. CDR1 and CDR2 (germline): SGHTA, FQGNSA. CDR3 in DNA: TGTGCCAGCAGCCAACAGGCGACGCTTAATTCACCCCTCCACTTT. Protein product: CASSQQATLNSPLHF.

J is TRBJ1-2 and V is TRBV4-2; tentative D call: TRBD1 (5 bases). With 0 bases removed from V and 0 bases from J, the gap between germline ends came to 8 bases. The length of the CDR3 is 15 residues. Germline V gives CDR1 LGHNA, CDR2 YNFKEQ. CDR3 sequence reads: CASSQDMGANYGYTF. CDR3 nucleotides: TGTGCCAGCAGCCAAGATATGGGGGCTAACTATGGCTACACCTTC.

The V and J genes are TRBV6-1 and TRBJ2-1; D assignment may be TRBD1 or TRBD2 (5 bases each). Deletions cut 0 bases from V and 2 bases from J, with 17 bases between. Per the germline V gene, CDR1 is MNHNS and CDR2 is SASEGT. The CDR3 has 18 amino acids. The CDR3 sequence: CASSEARRGVPTYNEQFF. The CDR3 coding sequence is TGTGCCAGCAGTGAAGCCCGGAGAGGGGTCCCCACCTACAATGAGCAGTTCTTC.

The rearrangement joins TRBV2 to TRBJ2-1, with 9 bases fitting TRBD1. Germline CDR1 is SNHLY and CDR2 is FYNNEI. The ends lost 0 bases at V and 4 bases at J; junction bases unmatched: 10. The CDR3 covers 18 residues. The CDR3 sequence is CASSEAAGTGGAYNEQFF. As DNA, the CDR3 is TGTGCCAGCAGTGAAGCGGCAGGAACAGGGGGCGCGTACAATGAGCAGTTCTTC.

The chain uses TRBV7-2 and TRBJ1-6; no clear D gene. The V end lost 1 base, the J end lost 0 bases, and 4 bases lay between the germline ends. Germline values: CDR1 SGHTA, CDR2 FQGNSA. CDR3 length: 15 residues. CDR3 sequence reads: CASSLGGSYNSPLHF. The CDR3 region has the DNA TGTGCCAGCAGCTTAGGGGGCTCCTATAATTCACCCCTCCACTTT.

This clone was counted once. The rearrangement uses TRBV18 and TRBJ1-2; D gene unclear. The V end lost 4 bases, the J end lost 7 bases, and 7 bases lay between the germline ends. CDR3 size: 11 residues. Germline lookup yields CDR1 KGHSH and CDR2 LQKENI. CDR3 protein: CASSLEAGYTF. Here the CDR3 DNA reads TGTGCCAGCTCACTGGAGGCTGGCTACACCTTC.

A single count supports this clone. CDR3 in amino acids: CASSQDLQGYGYTF. The CDR3 DNA reads as TGCGCCAGCAGCCAAGATCTTCAGGGGTATGGCTACACCTTC. The genes are TRBV4-1 and TRBJ1-2, with D maybe TRBD1 (6 bases). Trimming took 0 bases from V and 5 from J, leaving 10 bases between them. The CDR3 totals 14 residues. Germline CDR1 reads MGHRA; CDR2 reads YSYEKL.

This clone appeared a few times. This chain links TRBV7-9 with TRBJ1-1, with 7 nucleotides matching TRBD1. This CDR3 comprises 14 residues. The germline gives CDR1 SEHNR, CDR2 FQNEAQ (reference sequence). After removal of 4 bases from V and 6 bases from J, the junction contained 8 bases not matched to a gene. Here the CDR3 reads CASSSAGTVAEAFF. CDR3 nucleotides: TGTGCCAGCAGCTCGGCGGGGACAGTGGCTGAAGCTTTCTTT.

The chain recombines TRBV2 with TRBJ1-2; 9 bases map to TRBD1. This CDR3 comprises 17 residues. V shed 5 bases and J 4 bases; nucleotides not matched to a gene: 14. Germline V gives CDR1 SNHLY, CDR2 FYNNEI. CDR3 region: CASSSTPGQGSAYGYTF. CDR3 bases: TGTGCCAGCAGTTCAACCCCGGGACAGGGTAGTGCCTATGGCTACACCTTC.

The chain employs TRBV7-2 and TRBJ2-2; D uncertain. The CDR3 consists of 13 residues. Germline V gene sequence: CDR1 SGHTA, CDR2 FQGNSA. With 5 bases removed from V and 7 bases from J, the gap between germline ends came to 11 bases. CDR3 nucleotides: TGTGCCAGCAGCCCCTTCCTGAACGGGGAGCTGTTTTTT. This translates into CASSPFLNGELFF.

The chain uses TRBV4-1 and TRBJ1-2, with 9 positions matching TRBD1. Per the germline V gene, CDR1 is MGHRA and CDR2 is YSYEKL. The CDR3 contains 16 residues. J gave up 4 bases and V 0 bases, and 6 bases lay outside the gene matches. The CDR3: CASSQDQGTGFYGYTF. The CDR3 nucleotides read TGCGCCAGCAGCCAAGATCAGGGGACAGGGTTCTATGGCTACACCTTC.

The rearrangement links TRBV21-1 to TRBJ2-6; the DNA was not used to check the table's D call, TRBD1. TRBV21-1 is annotated as a pseudogene. The CDR3 is 15 residues long. CDR3 residues: CASSIWSGGANVLTF. The CDR3 coding sequence is TGTGCCAGCAGCATATGGTCAGGCGGGGCCAACGTCCTGACTTTC.

The chain has TRBV4-3 and TRBJ2-3; weak D call: TRBD2 (5 bases). Deletions cut 1 base from V and 1 base from J, with 9 bases between. Germline-derived CDR1 and CDR2 are LGHNA and YSLEER. The CDR3 totals 15 residues. The CDR3 nucleotides read TGCGCCAGCAGCCAAGGAATTAGCGGCACAGATACGCAGTATTTT. Its translation is CASSQGISGTDTQYF.

V and J are TRBV9 and TRBJ2-3, with 8 bases identical to TRBD1. This CDR3 has 13 residues. Germline V gene sequence: CDR1 SGDLS, CDR2 YYNGEE. After removal of 3 bases from V and 12 bases from J, the junction contained 9 bases not matched to a gene. The CDR3 here is CASSGATGQEQYF. The CDR3, as DNA: TGTGCCAGCAGCGGCGCAACGGGACAGGAACAGTATTTT.

In its sample, this clone was seen once. The CDR3 spells CASSLSAGGSGQYF. DNA of the CDR3: TGTGCCAGCAGTTTATCAGCGGGAGGCTCCGGGCAGTACTTC. The V and J genes are TRBV27 and TRBJ2-7; 9 bases are shared with TRBD2. Germline V CDR1 and CDR2: MNHEY, SMNVEV (reference sequence). V lost 0 bases to trimming and J lost 9 bases; unmatched junction nucleotides: 6. CDR3 length: 14 residues.

J is TRBJ1-2 and V is TRBV27; TRBD1 aligns across 8 bases. The CDR3 runs 14 residues. The junction had 8 bases not matched to a gene; V was cut back by 5 bases and J by 6 bases. CDR1 and CDR2 (germline): MNHEY, SMNVEV (reference sequence). The CDR3 protein is CASSITQGAHGYTF. As DNA, the CDR3 is TGTGCCAGCAGTATCACCCAGGGGGCGCATGGCTACACCTTC.

The gene calls are TRBV27 and TRBJ2-7; D remains ambiguous. Germline V gene data show CDR1 as MNHEY and CDR2 as SMNVEV (reference sequence). Trimming stripped 5 bases from V and 4 bases from J, with 12 bases between. The CDR3 consists of 13 residues. The CDR3 coding sequence is TGTGCCAGCAGTCTAGGACCCCTTTACGAGCAGTACTTC. Translation: CASSLGPLYEQYF.

The V and J genes are TRBV7-2 and TRBJ1-4, with D unclear. This CDR3 is built from 12 residues. The V gene lost 2 bases and the J gene lost 10 bases, with 8 bases spanning the gap. Germline CDR1 reads SGHTA; CDR2 reads FQGNSA. CDR3: CASSLSGRKLFF. CDR3 in DNA: TGTGCCAGCAGCTTAAGCGGCCGAAAACTGTTTTTT. The full variable domain, completed using reference TRBV7-2 and TRBJ1-4, is GAGVSQSPSNKVTEKGKDVELRCDPISGHTALYWYRQSLGQGLEFLIYFQGNSAPDKSGLPSDRFSAERTGGSVSTLTIQRTQQEDSAVYLCASSLSGRKLFFGSGTQLSVL.

This clone was recorded a few times. V usage is TRBV5-1 and J usage is TRBJ1-1, with D possibly being TRBD1 (5 bases). Germline CDR1 reads SGHRS; CDR2 reads YFSETQ. With 0 bases removed from V and 5 bases from J, the gap between germline ends came to 11 bases. This CDR3 has 14 amino acids. DNA of the CDR3: TGCGCCAGCAGCTTGGACCTCGAGGGGACTGAAGCTTTCTTT. This encodes CASSLDLEGTEAFF.

This clone was recorded once. This rearrangement joins TRBV2 to TRBJ1-2, with D possibly TRBD1 on 6 matching bases. Germline-derived CDR1 and CDR2 are SNHLY and FYNNEI. Trimming stripped 4 bases from V and 4 bases from J, with 13 bases between. The CDR3 sequence is 14 residues long. As DNA, the CDR3 is TGTGCCAGCAGTGCACAGGGTACGAGCTATGGCTACACCTTC. Translating it yields CASSAQGTSYGYTF.